This TCR beta chain was identified during a study of T cell responses to AZD1222 COVID-19 vaccine. Study-level points and caveats: Increased Spike-specific TCR breadth and depth were observed after two AZD1222 doses. Baseline antibody screening turned up just a handful of seropositive AZD1222 recipients. In the spike-specific TCR repertoire, nearly half reportedly target unmutated variant regions. The span of vaccine-associated CD4 TCRs extended across spike, with dominance at 160-218 and 743-854.

Between the trimmed V and J ends, which lost 4 bases and 6 bases, there was a span of 17 bases. Germline CDR1 is SGDLS and CDR2 is YYNGEE. The CDR3 sequence is 15 residues long. As for this clone: The antigen remains unidentified.

Profiled with immunoSEQ multiplex PCR; TCRdb holds only in-frame clones, not every one. This table has approximately 100,000 clones, 91% appearing once. The sample here was peripheral blood, taken on day 0 of AZD1222 vaccination. This TCR was sampled from an adult in good health. The V gene is TRBV9, the J gene TRBJ2-1; weak D call: TRBD1 (5 bases). The DNA of the CDR3 is TGTGCCAGCAGCCCGACAGCTACTTACGTCAATGAGCAGTTCTTC. Amino acids: CASSPTATYVNEQFF.